Listed below are T cell receptor beta chains from one sample, sequenced in a study of cytomegalovirus exposure and HLA in healthy donors. Clones were sequenced by immunoSEQ multiplex PCR, and TCRdb holds only the in-frame ones, with some missing. This table holds some 190,000 clones, 65% to 85% found once. Sequencing input: PBMCs. The receptors come from a woman under 30 in good health and CMV-seronegative. Both conserved end residues are part of each CDR3.

J	V	CDR3
TRBJ2-3	TRBV19	CASSVIAGGSTDTQYF
TRBJ1-1	TRBV28	CASSLPQGKNTEAFF
TRBJ1-5	TRBV6-5	CASSWGVDSNQPQHF
TRBJ1-1	TRBV10-3	CATGLDLNTEAFF
TRBJ1-2	TRBV5-1	CASSSDQGNYGYTF
TRBJ2-2	TRBV16	CASSQTSARGTTGELFF
TRBJ1-1	TRBV6-5	CASTQGNTEAFF
.	TRBV5-1	CASSLGGTSPYEQYF
TRBJ2-1	TRBV7-8	CASSKTGLAGGPRNEQFF
TRBJ2-7	TRBV10-2	CASAGLKGRNSSYEQYF
TRBJ1-1	TRBV11-1	CASRKGGNTEAFF
TRBJ1-1	TRBV28	CASSLTRASAEAFF
TRBJ2-5	TRBV5-4	CASSLSGREETQYF
TRBJ2-5	TRBV7-9	CASSPPGEGRETQYF
TRBJ2-2	TRBV10-3	CAISEAETGELFF
TRBJ2-3	TRBV28	CASSSLAGGADTQYF
TRBJ1-1	TRBV27	CASSLSDSLNTEAFF
TRBJ2-7	TRBV4-3	CASSQGSGLAGQQYF